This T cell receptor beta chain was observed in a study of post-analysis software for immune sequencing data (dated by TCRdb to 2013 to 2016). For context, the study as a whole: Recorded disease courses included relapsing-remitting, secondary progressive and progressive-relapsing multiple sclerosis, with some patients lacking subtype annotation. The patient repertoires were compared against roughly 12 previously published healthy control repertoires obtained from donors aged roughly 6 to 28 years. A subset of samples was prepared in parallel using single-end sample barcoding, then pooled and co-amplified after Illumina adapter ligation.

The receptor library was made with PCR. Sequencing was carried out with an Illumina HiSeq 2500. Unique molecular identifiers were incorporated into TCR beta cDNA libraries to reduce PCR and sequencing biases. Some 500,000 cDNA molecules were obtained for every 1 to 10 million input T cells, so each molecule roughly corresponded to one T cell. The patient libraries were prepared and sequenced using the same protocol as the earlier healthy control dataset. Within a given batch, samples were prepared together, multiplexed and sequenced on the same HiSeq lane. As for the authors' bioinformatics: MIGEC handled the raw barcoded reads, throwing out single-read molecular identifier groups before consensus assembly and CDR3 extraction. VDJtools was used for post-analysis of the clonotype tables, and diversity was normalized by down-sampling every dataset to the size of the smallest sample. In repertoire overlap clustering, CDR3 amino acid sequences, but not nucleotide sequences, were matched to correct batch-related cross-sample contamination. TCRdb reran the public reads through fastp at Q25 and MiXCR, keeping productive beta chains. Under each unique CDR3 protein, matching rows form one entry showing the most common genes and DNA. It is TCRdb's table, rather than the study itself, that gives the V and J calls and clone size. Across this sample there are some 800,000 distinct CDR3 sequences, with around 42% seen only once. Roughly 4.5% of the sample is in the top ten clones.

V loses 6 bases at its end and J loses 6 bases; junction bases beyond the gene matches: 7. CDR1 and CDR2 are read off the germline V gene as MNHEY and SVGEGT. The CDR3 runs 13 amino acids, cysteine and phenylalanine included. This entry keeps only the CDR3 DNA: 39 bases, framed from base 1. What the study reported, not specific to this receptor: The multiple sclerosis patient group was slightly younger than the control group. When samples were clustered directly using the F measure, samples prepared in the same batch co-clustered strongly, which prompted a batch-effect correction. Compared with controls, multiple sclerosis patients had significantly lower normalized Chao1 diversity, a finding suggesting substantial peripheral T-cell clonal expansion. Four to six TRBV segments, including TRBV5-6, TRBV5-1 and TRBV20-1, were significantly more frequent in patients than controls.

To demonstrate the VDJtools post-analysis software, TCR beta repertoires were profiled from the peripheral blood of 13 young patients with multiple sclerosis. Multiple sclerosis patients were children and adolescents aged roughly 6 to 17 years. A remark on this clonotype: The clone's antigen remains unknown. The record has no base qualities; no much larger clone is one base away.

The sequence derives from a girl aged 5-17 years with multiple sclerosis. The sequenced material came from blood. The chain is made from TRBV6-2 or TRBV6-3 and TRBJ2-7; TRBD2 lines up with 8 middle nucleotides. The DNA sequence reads TGTGCCAGCAGCCGACTAGCGCCTTCCGAGCAGTACTTC. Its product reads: CASSRLAPSEQYF.